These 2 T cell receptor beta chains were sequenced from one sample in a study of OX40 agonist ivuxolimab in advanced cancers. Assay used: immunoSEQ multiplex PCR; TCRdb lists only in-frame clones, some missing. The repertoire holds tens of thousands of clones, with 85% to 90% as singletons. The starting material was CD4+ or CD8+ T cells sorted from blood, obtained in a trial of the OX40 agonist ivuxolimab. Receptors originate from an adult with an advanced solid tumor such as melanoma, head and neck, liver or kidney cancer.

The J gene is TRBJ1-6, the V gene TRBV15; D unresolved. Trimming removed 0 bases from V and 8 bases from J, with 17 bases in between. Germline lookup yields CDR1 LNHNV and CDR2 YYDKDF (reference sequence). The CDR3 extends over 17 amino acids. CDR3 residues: CATSRDRGSGRDSPLHF. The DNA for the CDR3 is TGTGCCACCAGCAGAGATCGCGGCTCCGGGAGGGATTCACCCCTCCACTTT.

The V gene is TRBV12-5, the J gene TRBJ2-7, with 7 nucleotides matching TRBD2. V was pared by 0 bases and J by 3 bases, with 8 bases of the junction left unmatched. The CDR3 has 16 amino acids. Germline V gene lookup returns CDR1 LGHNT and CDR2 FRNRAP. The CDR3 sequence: CASGLVLSGNNYEQYF. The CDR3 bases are TGTGCTAGTGGTTTGGTCCTAAGCGGGAACAACTACGAGCAGTACTTC.